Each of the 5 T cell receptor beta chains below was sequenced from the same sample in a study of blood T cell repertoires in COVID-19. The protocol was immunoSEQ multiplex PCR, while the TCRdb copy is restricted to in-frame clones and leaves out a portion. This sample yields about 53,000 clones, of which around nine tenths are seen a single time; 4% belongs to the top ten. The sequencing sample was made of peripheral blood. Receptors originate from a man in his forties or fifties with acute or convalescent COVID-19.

The CDR3 coding sequence is TGCGCCAGCAGCGTAGGACGGGGTCTCACCGGGGAGCTGTTTTTT. Translating it yields CASSVGRGLTGELFF. The rearrangement uses TRBV5-1 and TRBJ2-2; D may be TRBD2 (5 bases). Germline V gene lookup returns CDR1 SGHRS and CDR2 YFSETQ. The CDR3 loop spans 15 amino acids. Trimming took 4 bases from V and 4 from J, leaving 14 bases between them.

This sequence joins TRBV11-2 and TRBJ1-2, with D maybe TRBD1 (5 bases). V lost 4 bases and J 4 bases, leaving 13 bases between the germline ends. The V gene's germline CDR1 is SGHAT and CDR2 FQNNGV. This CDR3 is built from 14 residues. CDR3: CASSSSVGGYGYTF. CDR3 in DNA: TGTGCCAGCAGCTCATCGGTCGGGGGCTATGGCTACACCTTC.

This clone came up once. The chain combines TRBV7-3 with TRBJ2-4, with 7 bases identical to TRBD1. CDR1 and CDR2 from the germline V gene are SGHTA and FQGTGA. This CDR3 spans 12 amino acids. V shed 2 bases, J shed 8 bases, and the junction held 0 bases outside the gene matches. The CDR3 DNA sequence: TGTGCCAGCAGCTTACAGGGGGACATTCAGTACTTC. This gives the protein CASSLQGDIQYF. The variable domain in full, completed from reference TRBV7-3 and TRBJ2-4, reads GAGVSQTPSNKVTEKGKYVELRCDPISGHTALYWYRQSLGQGPEFLIYFQGTGAADDSGLPNDRFFAVRPEGSVSTLKIQRTERGDSAVYLCASSLQGDIQYFGAGTRLSVL.

The CDR3 spells CAWSVTNRGTEYEQYF. The DNA of the CDR3 is TGTGCCTGGAGTGTCACCAACAGGGGCACAGAGTACGAGCAGTACTTC. This chain uses TRBV30 with TRBJ2-7, with 7 bases aligning to TRBD1. The germline V gene encodes CDR1 GTSNPN and CDR2 SVGIG (reference sequence). Trimming cost V 0 bases and J 4 bases; bases outside gene matches: 12. CDR3 length equals 16 residues.

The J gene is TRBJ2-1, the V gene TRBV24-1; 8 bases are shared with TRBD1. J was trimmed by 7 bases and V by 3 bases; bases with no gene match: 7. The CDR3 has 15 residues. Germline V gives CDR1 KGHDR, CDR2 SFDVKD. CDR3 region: CATSDHRTGFNEQFF. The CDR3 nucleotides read TGTGCCACCAGTGATCATAGGACAGGGTTTAATGAGCAGTTCTTC.